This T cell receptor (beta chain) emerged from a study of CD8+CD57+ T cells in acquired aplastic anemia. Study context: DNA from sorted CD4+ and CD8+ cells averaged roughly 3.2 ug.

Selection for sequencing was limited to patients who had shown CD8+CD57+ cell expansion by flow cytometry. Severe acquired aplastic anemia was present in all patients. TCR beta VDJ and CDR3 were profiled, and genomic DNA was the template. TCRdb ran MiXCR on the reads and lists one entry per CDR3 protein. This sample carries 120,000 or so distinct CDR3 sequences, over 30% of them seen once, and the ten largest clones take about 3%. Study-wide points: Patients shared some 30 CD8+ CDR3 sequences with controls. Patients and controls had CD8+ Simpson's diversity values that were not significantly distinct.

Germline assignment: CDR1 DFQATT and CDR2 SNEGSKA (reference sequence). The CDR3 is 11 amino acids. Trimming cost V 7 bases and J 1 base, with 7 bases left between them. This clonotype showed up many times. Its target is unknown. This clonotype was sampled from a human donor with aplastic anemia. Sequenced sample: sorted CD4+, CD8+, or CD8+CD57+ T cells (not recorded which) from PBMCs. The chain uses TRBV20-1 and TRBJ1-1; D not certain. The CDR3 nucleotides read TGCAGTGACATCCGGAACACTGAAGCTTTCTTT. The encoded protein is CSDIRNTEAFF.